The 16 T cell receptor beta chains in this list originate from one sample, sequenced in a study of T cells in Graves' hyperthyroidism and ophthalmopathy. Researchers amplified the TCR beta CDR3 regions from RNA transcripts. First-round RT-PCR with HTBI primers amplified the TCR CDR3 region. One entry per CDR3 protein results from TCRdb running MiXCR on the multiplex PCR reads. The top ten clones hold under 30% of a sample with about 350,000 distinct CDR3 sequences, approximately 15% of them seen once. Sequencing was done on a sample of blood. These receptors all come from a woman aged 30 to 39 with Graves' hyperthyroidism.

Here the CDR3 reads CASSIGAGEFSEQYF. CDR3 in DNA: TGTGCCAGTAGTATCGGAGCGGGAGAATTTTCCGAGCAGTACTTC. V is TRBV19 and J is TRBJ2-7; TRBD2 aligns across 8 bases. J lost 6 bases, V lost 3 bases, and 10 bases had no gene match. The CDR3 spans 15 residues. Germline V gene sequence: CDR1 LNHDA, CDR2 SQIVND (reference sequence).

The V call is TRBV10-3, the J call TRBJ2-1; 11 bases are a match to TRBD2. There are 16 residues in the CDR3. V lost 7 bases, J lost 0 bases, and 5 bases stayed unmatched. Germline V gene data show CDR1 as ENHRY and CDR2 as SYGVKD. CDR3 residues: CAITPSGRSSYNEQFF. CDR3 nucleotide sequence: TGTGCCATCACCCCTAGCGGGAGGAGCTCCTACAATGAGCAGTTCTTC.

This clonotype occurred many times. The chain has TRBV28 and TRBJ1-2, with TRBD1 matching 7 bases. Looked up from germline, CDR1 is MDHEN and CDR2 is SYDVKM. The CDR3 runs to 16 residues. V trimming: 6 bases; J trimming: 1 base; junction bases outside the gene matches: 11. In DNA, the CDR3 is TGTGCCAGCAGGGCCGTTCGGGACAGCCTTAACTATGGCTACACCTTC. As protein: CASRAVRDSLNYGYTF.

V and J are TRBV24-1 and TRBJ1-1; D is ambiguous. CDR3 size: 13 residues. V was cut by 1 base and J by 1 base, with 3 bases left in between. Germline CDR1 and CDR2: KGHDR and SFDVKD. This CDR3 is CATSDLTNTEAFF. CDR3 coding DNA: TGTGCCACCAGTGATTTAACGAACACTGAAGCTTTCTTT.

This clonotype has a count of ten or more. The J gene is TRBJ2-1, the V gene TRBV19, with 7 nucleotides matching TRBD2. Germline CDR1 LNHDA, CDR2 SQIVND (reference sequence). The trim removed 5 bases at V and 3 bases at J, leaving 4 bases unmatched. This CDR3 has 14 amino acids. CDR3 amino acids: CASSAGLDYNEQFF. CDR3 coding DNA: TGTGCCAGTAGTGCCGGACTAGACTACAATGAGCAGTTCTTC.

This clonotype was counted a few times. The J gene is TRBJ2-5, the V gene TRBV7-8; TRBD2 agrees at 7 bases. The CDR3 is 16 amino acids. The trim removed 5 bases at V and 4 bases at J, leaving 13 bases unmatched. Germline V gene data show CDR1 as SGHVS and CDR2 as FQNEAQ. As DNA, the CDR3 is TGTGCCAGCAGCATACCCCGGTGGACTAGAATAGAGACCCAGTACTTC. It yields the protein CASSIPRWTRIETQYF.

Of note for this clonotype: The conserved final phenylalanine or tryptophan is absent from the CDR3, which likely points to a read error. The DNA is left out, because the CDR3 cannot be placed on it with certainty; the CDR3 is given as TCRdb lists it. The chain carries TRBV7-9 and TRBJ2-2; the table gives TRBD2 as D, unverified against the DNA. Germline CDR1 and CDR2: SEHNR and FQNEAQ (reference sequence). Counting both end residues, the CDR3 totals 16 amino acids. Here the CDR3 reads CASSLISGRHFGELFV.

The V and J genes are TRBV6-2 or TRBV6-3 and TRBJ1-4; D unclear. The CDR3 spans 11 residues. Trimming removed 6 bases from V and 11 bases from J, with 10 bases in between. Looked up from germline, CDR1 is MNHEY and CDR2 is SVGEGT. Here the CDR3 DNA reads TGTGCCAGCAGGGCGACACCCAAACTGTTTTTT. It specifies CASRATPKLFF.

This clonotype was seen a handful of times. The chain combines TRBV7-2 with TRBJ1-2; D call uncertain. The CDR3 extends over 13 amino acids. CDR1 and CDR2 (germline): SGHTA, FQGNSA. V shed 3 bases and J shed 7 bases, with 12 bases lying between them. The CDR3 loop reads CASSFGSVFGYTF. The CDR3 coding sequence is TGTGCCAGCAGCTTCGGCAGCGTTTTTGGCTACACCTTC. Variable domain in full (rest from reference TRBV7-2 and TRBJ1-2): GAGVSQSPSNKVTEKGKDVELRCDPISGHTALYWYRQSLGQGLEFLIYFQGNSAPDKSGLPSDRFSAERTGGSVSTLTIQRTQQEDSAVYLCASSFGSVFGYTFGSGTRLTVV.

This clonotype was found many times. The rearrangement links TRBV29-1 to TRBJ2-1, with D perhaps TRBD2 (5 bases). The length of the CDR3 is 14 residues. Germline V lookup: CDR1 SQVTM, CDR2 ANQGSEA. V lost 3 bases and J 4 bases, leaving 13 bases between the germline ends. In nucleotides, the CDR3 is TGCAGCGTTGAGGACGGGGATTATTACAATGAGCAGTTCTTC. This codes for CSVEDGDYYNEQFF.

The gene calls are TRBV7-9 and TRBJ1-4; D is unclear. From germline, CDR1 is SEHNR and CDR2 FQNEAQ (reference sequence). The CDR3 has 16 amino acids. With 5 bases removed from V and 8 bases from J, the gap between germline ends came to 21 bases. CDR3 sequence: CASSPRFGPVEEKLFF. The CDR3 DNA is TGTGCCAGCAGCCCTCGGTTCGGGCCGGTGGAGGAAAAACTGTTTTTT. Looking up the rest from reference TRBV7-9 and TRBJ1-4 gives the full variable domain: DTGVSQNPRHKITKRGQNVTFRCDPISEHNRLYWYRQTLGQGPEFLTYFQNEAQLEKSRLLSDRFSAERPKGSFSTLEIQRTEQGDSAMYLCASSPRFGPVEEKLFFGSGTQLSVL.

Many counts were recorded for this clonotype. The chain joins TRBV20-1 to TRBJ2-1, with a tentative D call TRBD2 (6 bases). There are 15 residues in the CDR3. Germline-derived CDR1 and CDR2 are DFQATT and SNEGSKA (reference sequence). V lost 6 bases to trimming and J lost 4 bases, with 19 bases between them. CDR3 region: CSAPPDGGVYNEQFF. The CDR3 DNA is TGCAGTGCGCCTCCCGACGGCGGGGTTTACAATGAGCAGTTCTTC.

This clonotype was seen many times. The rearrangement uses TRBV6-1 and TRBJ2-7; D remains unclear. The V gene lost 3 bases and the J gene lost 0 bases, with 9 bases spanning the gap. Per the germline V gene, CDR1 is MNHNS and CDR2 is SASEGT. The CDR3 runs 14 residues. CDR3 region: CASSEGGGSYEQYF. The CDR3 DNA reads TGTGCCAGCAGTGAGGGCGGCGGCTCCTACGAGCAGTACTTC.

The rearrangement links TRBV19 to TRBJ2-4, with TRBD2 as a possible D gene (6 bases). Germline CDR1 is LNHDA and CDR2 is SQIVND (reference sequence). The length of the CDR3 is 15 residues. Trimming cost V 0 bases and J 3 bases, with 9 bases left between them. CDR3 amino acids: CASSIDRGGKNIQYF. Here the CDR3 DNA reads TGTGCCAGTAGTATAGATCGGGGAGGCAAAAACATTCAGTACTTC.

This clonotype was seen repeatedly, ten times or more. The chain has TRBV29-1 and TRBJ2-3, with 9 positions matching TRBD2. Germline CDR1 SQVTM, CDR2 ANQGSEA. The CDR3 is 16 amino acids. Germline trimming cut 0 bases from V and 4 bases from J; bases unmatched to any gene: 8. The CDR3 DNA reads TGCAGCGTTGAAGAGGCTAGCGGGATAAGTGCAGATACGCAGTATTTT. Amino acid sequence: CSVEEASGISADTQYF.

V gene TRBV7-9 combines with J gene TRBJ1-1; TRBD1 agrees at 7 bases. With 7 bases clipped from V and 7 bases from J, the junction kept 15 bases outside the gene matches. This CDR3 has 15 residues. The V gene's germline CDR1 is SEHNR and CDR2 FQNEAQ (reference sequence). This chain's CDR3 is CASIPVLTGVGEAFF. CDR3 nucleotide sequence: TGTGCCAGCATCCCGGTGCTAACAGGGGTCGGTGAAGCTTTCTTT.